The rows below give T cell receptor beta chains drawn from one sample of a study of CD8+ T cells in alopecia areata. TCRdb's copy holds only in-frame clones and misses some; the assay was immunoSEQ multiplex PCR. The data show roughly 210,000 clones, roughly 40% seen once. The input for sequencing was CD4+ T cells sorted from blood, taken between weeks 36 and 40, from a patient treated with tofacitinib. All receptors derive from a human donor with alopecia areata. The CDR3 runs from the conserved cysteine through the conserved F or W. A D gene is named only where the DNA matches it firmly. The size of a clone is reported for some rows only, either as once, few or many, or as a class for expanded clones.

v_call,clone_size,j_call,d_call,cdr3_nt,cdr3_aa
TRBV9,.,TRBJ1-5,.,TGTGCCAGCAGCGTAAAGTATAAAGGTTCGGGCAATCAGCCCCAGCATTTT,CASSVKYKGSGNQPQHF
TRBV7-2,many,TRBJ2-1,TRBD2,TGTGCCAGCAGCAGCAGGACTAGCGGGGGGTCTAAGGAGGTCTTC,CASSSRTSGGSKEVF
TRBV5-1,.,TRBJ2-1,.,TGCGCCAGCAGCCGGAACAGGCGGAGGGATGAGCAGTTCTTC,CASSRNRRRDEQFF
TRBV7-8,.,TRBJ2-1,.,TGTGCCAGCAGCTTAAGTACGGGCGGGATTTCCTACAATGAGCAGTTCTTC,CASSLSTGGISYNEQFF
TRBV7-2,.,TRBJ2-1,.,TGTGCCAGCAGCCCAGGACTAATAAGCGGTGAGCAGTTCTTC,CASSPGLISGEQFF
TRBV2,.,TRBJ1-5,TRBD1,TGTGCCAGCAGTGGGGACAGGGAGCGGCAGCCCCAGCATTTT,CASSGDRERQPQHF
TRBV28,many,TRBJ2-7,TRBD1,TGTGCCAGCAGTTTATCCCCACGACAGGGCTACGAGCAGTACTTC,CASSLSPRQGYEQYF
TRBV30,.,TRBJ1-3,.,TGTGCCTGGAGTGGCGGGATCTCTGGAAACACCATATATTTT,CAWSGGISGNTIYF
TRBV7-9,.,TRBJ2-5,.,TGTGCCAGCAGCCGCAGGACGGAACAAGAGACCCAGTACTTC,CASSRRTEQETQYF
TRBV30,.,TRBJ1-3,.,TGTGCCTGGAATATAGAGAACTCTGGAAACACCATATATTTT,CAWNIENSGNTIYF
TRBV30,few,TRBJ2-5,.,TGTGCCTGGCGCCCTATCGGGGAGACCCAGTACTTC,CAWRPIGETQYF
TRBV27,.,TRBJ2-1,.,TGTGCCAGCAGTTTCCCCTTGGGTGAGCAGTTCTTC,CASSFPLGEQFF
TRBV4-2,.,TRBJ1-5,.,TGTGCCAGCAGCCAAGAGCCATATAGCAATCAGCCCCAGCATTTT,CASSQEPYSNQPQHF
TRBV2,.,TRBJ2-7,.,TGTGCCAGCAGTGAAATTTTGCCTAACGAGGGCGAGCAGTACTTC,CASSEILPNEGEQYF
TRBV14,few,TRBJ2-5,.,TGTGCCAGCAGCCAAGCTGGGACTCTGTTGAGCGGGACCCAGTACTTC,CASSQAGTLLSGTQYF
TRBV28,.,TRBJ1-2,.,TGTGCCAGCCGTGAAGGAGGCCCCGCCGCTCCCACCTTC,CASREGGPAAPTF
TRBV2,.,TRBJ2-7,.,TGTGCCAGCAGTGTCCGGAGGGTGGTCGAGCAGTACTTC,CASSVRRVVEQYF
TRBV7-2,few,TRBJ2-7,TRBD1,TGTGCCAGCAGCGGCCGGACAGGGGACGAGCAGTACTTC,CASSGRTGDEQYF
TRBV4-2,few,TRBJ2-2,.,TGTGCCAGCAGCCATATCACCACCGGGGAGCTGTTTTTT,CASSHITTGELFF
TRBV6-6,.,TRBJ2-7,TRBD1,TGTGCCAGCAGTTACTCGACAGGGTCGAGGGAGCAGTACTTC,CASSYSTGSREQYF
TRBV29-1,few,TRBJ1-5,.,TGCAGCGTCGAAACAGGGCAGGGCAATCAGCCCCAGCATTTT,CSVETGQGNQPQHF
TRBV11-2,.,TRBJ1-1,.,TGTGCCAGCAGCTTAGATCCCAACACTGAAGCTTTCTTT,CASSLDPNTEAFF
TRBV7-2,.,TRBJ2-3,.,TGTGCCAGCAGCTTAACTAAGTATGGAAGTGCTAGCACAGATACGCAGTATTTT,CASSLTKYGSASTDTQYF
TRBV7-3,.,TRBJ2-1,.,TGTGCCAGCAGCCCGAGGGAATCCGCCCACAATGAGCAGTTCTTC,CASSPRESAHNEQFF
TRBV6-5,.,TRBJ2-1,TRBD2,TGTGCCAGCAGTTTCACGGGAGGGCCTAGGTATGAGCAGTTCTTC,CASSFTGGPRYEQFF
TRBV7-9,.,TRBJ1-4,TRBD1,TGTGCCAGCAACTCCGGGACAGGGACGTCAACTAATGAAAAACTGTTTTTT,CASNSGTGTSTNEKLFF
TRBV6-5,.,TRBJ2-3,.,TGTGCCAGCAGTTACTCGGGTACGGACGATACGCAGTATTTT,CASSYSGTDDTQYF
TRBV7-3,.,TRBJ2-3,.,TGTGCCAGCAGTCAGGGGGGTAGCACAGATACGCAGTATTTT,CASSQGGSTDTQYF
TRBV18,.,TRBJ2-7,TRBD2,TGTGCCAGCTCGCACCCGGGACTAGCGGGATTCGAGCAGTACTTC,CASSHPGLAGFEQYF
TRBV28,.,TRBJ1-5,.,TGTGCCAGCAGTGGAGGGGTTCAGCCCCAGCATTTT,CASSGGVQPQHF
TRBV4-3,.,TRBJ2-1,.,TGCGCCAGCAGCTTTAGCGGAGGCAATGAGCAGTTCTTC,CASSFSGGNEQFF